A selection of T cell receptor beta chains follows, all from one sample in a study of T cell repertoires in cytomegalovirus infection. TCRdb used MiXCR to reprocess the reads, holding one entry per CDR3 protein. Found here are just under 300,000 distinct CDR3 sequences, around 9.6% of them singletons; the top ten hold less than 3%. Sequenced: PBMCs. Receptor source: a human donor in good health (CMV status not recorded). Some clones in this sample may be carry-over from other donors' samples. Both conserved end residues are part of each CDR3. A D gene is named only where the DNA matches it firmly. Expanded clones are given a class, and other clones once, few, many or no size at all.

v_call	d_call	clone_size	j_call	cdr3_aa	cdr3_nt
TRBV4-2	TRBD2	many	TRBJ2-2	CASSQGTSSHTGELFF	TGTGCCAGCAGCCAAGGGACTAGCAGCCACACCGGGGAGCTGTTTTTT
TRBV28	NA	many	TRBJ1-1	CASCGGITEAFF	TGTGCCAGTTGCGGGGGGATTACTGAAGCTTTCTTT
TRBV20-1	NA	few	TRBJ2-1	CSARDPVTREGQFF	TGCAGTGCTAGAGACCCGGTCACCCGAGAGGGTCAGTTCTTC
TRBV28	NA	many	TRBJ1-2	CASEGVGYTF	TGTGCCAGCGAGGGGGTCGGCTACACCTTC
TRBV7-2	NA	many	TRBJ2-4	CASSDGRRNIQYF	TGTGCCAGCAGCGACGGCAGGAGGAACATTCAGTACTTC
TRBV14	NA	NA	TRBJ1-1	CASSPQDQRNTEAFF	TGTGCCAGCAGCCCCCAGGATCAGCGGAACACTGAAGCTTTCTTT
TRBV18	NA	many	TRBJ1-1	CASSPSRGTEAFF	TGTGCCAGCTCACCGTCCCGAGGGACTGAAGCTTTCTTT
TRBV7-2	NA	many	TRBJ2-2	CASSPGWGGPNTGELFF	TGTGCCAGCAGCCCCGGGTGGGGGGGCCCGAACACCGGGGAGCTGTTTTTT
TRBV7-2	NA	many	TRBJ2-7	CASSRDLYEQYF	TGTGCCAGCAGCCGGGACCTCTACGAGCAGTACTTC
TRBV20-1	NA	many	TRBJ1-5	CSAATGSNQPQHF	TGCAGTGCTGCGACGGGGAGCAATCAGCCCCAGCATTTT
TRBV7-9	NA	NA	TRBJ2-7	CASSLVQRGYEQYF	TGTGCCAGCAGCTTAGTTCAGAGAGGCTACGAGCAGTACTTC
TRBV28	TRBD1	many	TRBJ1-6	CASSRTGTTYNSPLHF	TGTGCCAGCAGTCGGACAGGGACAACCTATAATTCACCCCTCCACTTT
TRBV28	NA	NA	TRBJ1-1	CASRGGSATEAFF	TGTGCCAGCCGTGGGGGGTCAGCCACTGAAGCTTTCTTT
TRBV2	NA	many	TRBJ2-6	CASTGTGANVLTF	TGTGCCAGCACAGGCACTGGGGCCAACGTCCTGACTTTC
TRBV29-1	NA	NA	TRBJ1-2	CSAHRADNYGYTF	TGCAGCGCACATCGGGCCGATAACTATGGCTACACCTTC
TRBV24-1	TRBD2	many	TRBJ2-1	CATSDSGAGGSNEQFF	TGTGCCACCAGTGATTCCGGAGCGGGGGGAAGCAATGAGCAGTTCTTC
TRBV7-2	NA	many	TRBJ1-2	CASSNGGSGRDGGYTF	TGTGCCAGCAGCAATGGGGGGTCGGGGCGCGATGGCGGCTACACCTTC
TRBV29-1	NA	many	TRBJ2-1	CSVEDNEQFF	TGCAGCGTTGAAGATAATGAGCAGTTCTTC
TRBV6-6	NA	many	TRBJ1-5	CASSYRQPNQPQHF	TGTGCCAGCAGTTACCGACAGCCCAATCAGCCCCAGCATTTT
TRBV7-6	TRBD2	few	TRBJ2-1	CASSLASRGGVDEQFF	TGTGCCAGCAGCTTAGCGTCCCGGGGGGGCGTGGATGAGCAGTTCTTC
TRBV10-3	NA	NA	TRBJ1-5	CAISESWGDQPQHF	TGTGCCATCAGTGAGTCGTGGGGAGATCAGCCCCAGCATTTT
TRBV12-3/TRBV12-4	NA	many	TRBJ2-3	CASSLNVDTQYF	TGTGCCAGCAGTTTAAATGTAGATACGCAGTATTTT
TRBV9	NA	many	TRBJ1-1	CASSAREGERTEAFF	TGTGCCAGCAGCGCCAGGGAGGGGGAGAGGACTGAAGCTTTCTTT
TRBV12-3/TRBV12-4	NA	many	TRBJ1-1	CASSLGIVTEAFF	TGTGCCAGCAGTTTGGGGATTGTCACTGAAGCTTTCTTT
TRBV12-3/TRBV12-4	NA	NA	TRBJ1-5	CASSSRGYNQPQHF	TGTGCCAGCAGCTCAAGAGGTTACAATCAGCCCCAGCATTTT
TRBV20-1	NA	many	TRBJ2-7	CSADRDNKYEQYF	TGCAGTGCTGACCGGGACAACAAATACGAGCAGTACTTC
TRBV7-9	NA	NA	TRBJ2-7	CASRRTGSSYEQYF	TGTGCCAGCAGACGGACGGGGAGCTCCTACGAGCAGTACTTC
TRBV20-1	NA	many	TRBJ2-3	CSARSFRVRPGQRSTDTQYF	TGCAGTGCTAGAAGTTTTCGCGTACGCCCAGGCCAAAGGAGCACAGATACGCAGTATTTT
TRBV9	TRBD1	many	TRBJ2-4	CASSLLDRPTNIQYF	TGTGCCAGCAGCTTGCTGGACAGGCCAACGAACATTCAGTACTTC
TRBV7-2	NA	NA	TRBJ2-2	CASSLVGNKAGELFF	TGTGCCAGCAGCTTAGTTGGCAACAAGGCCGGGGAGCTGTTTTTT
TRBV3-1	NA	NA	TRBJ2-2	CASSQDTLLAGELFF	TGTGCCAGCAGCCAAGATACACTGCTTGCCGGGGAGCTGTTTTTT
TRBV20-1	NA	few	TRBJ1-1	CSARAWTVNTEAFF	TGCAGTGCTAGGGCTTGGACAGTGAACACTGAAGCTTTCTTT
TRBV6-5	NA	many	TRBJ2-7	CASSYGALSYEQYF	TGTGCCAGCAGTTATGGGGCCCTCTCCTACGAGCAGTACTTC
TRBV6-2/TRBV6-3	NA	many	TRBJ1-1	CASGFPRRTGTEAFF	TGTGCCAGCGGATTCCCCCGACGGACTGGCACTGAAGCTTTCTTT
TRBV5-1	NA	many	TRBJ1-1	CASSGLNVLNTEAFF	TGCGCCAGCAGCGGCTTGAATGTCCTGAACACTGAAGCTTTCTTT